The 25 T cell receptor beta chains below all came from one sample that was sequenced in a study of T cell changes during pregnancy in multiple sclerosis. The table came from immunoSEQ multiplex PCR; TCRdb's copy has only in-frame clones and leaves some out. The sample yields 84,000 or so clones, over 90% seen once. Sample: peripheral blood, taken in the third trimester of pregnancy. These receptors all come from a female donor with multiple sclerosis, enrolled in a pregnancy study.

The rearrangement joins TRBV2 to TRBJ1-1, with TRBD1 matching over 8 bases. CDR3 length: 15 residues. V lost 2 bases to trimming and J lost 1 base; unmatched junction nucleotides: 3. Germline lookup yields CDR1 SNHLY and CDR2 FYNNEI. CDR3 in amino acids: CASSEWGQENTEAFF. The CDR3 DNA is TGTGCCAGCAGTGAATGGGGACAGGAGAACACTGAAGCTTTCTTT.

The chain uses TRBV30 and TRBJ2-4; 7 nucleotides align to TRBD2. The length of the CDR3 is 16 residues. The J segment lost 3 bases and the V segment lost 0 bases, leaving 8 bases of the junction unmatched. CDR1 is GTSNPN, CDR2 SVGIG, per germline (reference sequence). CDR3 sequence (DNA): TGTGCCTGGAGTGTCGGGGGGACTTGGGGCAAAAACATTCAGTACTTC. Translated: CAWSVGGTWGKNIQYF. Full variable domain (rest looked up from reference TRBV30 and TRBJ2-4): SQTIHQWPATLVQPVGSPLSLECTVEGTSNPNLYWYRQAAGRGLQLLFYSVGIGQISSEVPQNLSASRPQDRQFILSSKKLLLSDSGFYLCAWSVGGTWGKNIQYFGAGTRLSVL.

This chain joins TRBV7-8 and TRBJ2-1, with 12 bases aligning to TRBD2. Unmatched junction bases numbered 2, after V lost 4 bases and J lost 7 bases. The CDR3 is 14 residues long. Germline CDR1 reads SGHVS; CDR2 reads FQNEAQ. CDR3 residues: CASSSGTSGNEQFF. In nucleotides, the CDR3 is TGTGCCAGCAGCTCCGGGACTAGCGGGAATGAGCAGTTCTTC.

This chain connects TRBV7-2 to TRBJ2-5; 7 positions match TRBD2. V lost 5 bases, J lost 4 bases, and 7 bases stayed unmatched. CDR3 size: 14 residues. Germline values: CDR1 SGHTA, CDR2 FQGNSA. CDR3 in DNA: TGTGCCAGCAGCCAATGGTCGGGAGGAGAGACCCAGTACTTC. Translated: CASSQWSGGETQYF. Looking up the rest from reference TRBV7-2 and TRBJ2-5 gives the full variable domain: GAGVSQSPSNKVTEKGKDVELRCDPISGHTALYWYRQSLGQGLEFLIYFQGNSAPDKSGLPSDRFSAERTGGSVSTLTIQRTQQEDSAVYLCASSQWSGGETQYFGPGTRLLVL.

This chain connects TRBV9 to TRBJ2-1, with TRBD2 identical over 9 bases. Germline assignment: CDR1 SGDLS and CDR2 YYNGEE. The CDR3 covers 15 residues. Germline trimming cut 4 bases from V and 2 bases from J; bases unmatched to any gene: 4. In DNA form, the CDR3 reads TGTGCCAGCAGCCTTAGCGGGAGTACCTACAATGAGCAGTTCTTC. It yields the protein CASSLSGSTYNEQFF. The whole variable domain, filled in from reference TRBV9 and TRBJ2-1, reads DSGVTQTPKHLITATGQRVTLRCSPRSGDLSVYWYQQSLDQGLQFLIQYYNGEERAKGNILERFSAQQFPDLHSELNLSSLELGDSALYFCASSLSGSTYNEQFFGPGTRLTVL.

This chain joins TRBV19 and TRBJ2-1; TRBD2 matches at 12 bases. Per germline, CDR1 LNHDA and CDR2 SQIVND (reference sequence). J gave up 4 bases and V 5 bases, and 6 bases lay outside the gene matches. The CDR3 spans 16 residues. CDR3 bases: TGTGCCAGTAGTTTCCGACTAGCGGGAGAGTACAATGAGCAGTTCTTC. Protein product: CASSFRLAGEYNEQFF.

This chain connects TRBV6-4 to TRBJ2-3; the match to TRBD2 covers 11 bases. Unmatched junction bases numbered 0, after V lost 4 bases and J lost 0 bases. CDR3 length equals 15 residues. Germline loops: CDR1 MRHNA, CDR2 SNTAGT. CDR3 in DNA: TGTGCCAGCAGTGCTAGCGGGAGGAGCACAGATACGCAGTATTTT. This translates into CASSASGRSTDTQYF.

This chain joins TRBV5-1 and TRBJ2-3; TRBD2 matches at 7 bases. V lost 6 bases, J lost 2 bases, and 3 bases stayed unmatched. Germline V lookup: CDR1 SGHRS, CDR2 YFSETQ. This CDR3 comprises 13 residues. The CDR3 DNA reads as TGCGCCAGCAAGCGGGACCCCACAGATACGCAGTATTTT. It codes for CASKRDPTDTQYF.

CDR3 sequence: CASSLAAGDEAGELFF. CDR3 nucleotides: TGTGCCAGCAGCTTAGCAGCGGGGGACGAGGCCGGGGAGCTGTTTTTT. The rearrangement links TRBV11-3 to TRBJ2-2, with 8 bases aligning to TRBD2. The V gene's germline CDR1 is SGHNT and CDR2 YENEEA. With 1 base clipped from V and 6 bases from J, the junction kept 7 bases outside the gene matches. The CDR3 sequence is 16 residues long.

The rearrangement uses TRBV28 and TRBJ2-5; TRBD1 matches at 7 bases. V gave up 7 bases and J gave up 3 bases; unmatched junction bases: 11. The V gene's germline CDR1 is MDHEN and CDR2 SYDVKM. The CDR3 loop spans 15 amino acids. As DNA, the CDR3 is TGTGCCAGCATAGGGTCCCACAGGGGAGAAGAGACCCAGTACTTC. This sequence encodes CASIGSHRGEETQYF.

The rearrangement joins TRBV9 to TRBJ2-7; no clear D gene. This CDR3 comprises 13 residues. The germline CDR1 and CDR2 sequences are SGDLS and YYNGEE. Deletions cut 0 bases from V and 3 bases from J, with 7 bases between. CDR3 coding DNA: TGTGCCAGCAGCGTAGCACGAGGCTACGAGCAGTACTTC. It specifies CASSVARGYEQYF. The full variable domain, in which reference TRBV9 and TRBJ2-7 provide the parts outside the CDR3, is DSGVTQTPKHLITATGQRVTLRCSPRSGDLSVYWYQQSLDQGLQFLIQYYNGEERAKGNILERFSAQQFPDLHSELNLSSLELGDSALYFCASSVARGYEQYFGPGTRLTVT.

This clone was detected once. The chain has TRBV6-4 and TRBJ2-1; D is unclear. V gave up 2 bases and J gave up 7 bases, with 15 bases separating them. The germline V gene encodes CDR1 MRHNA and CDR2 SNTAGT. CDR3 length: 15 amino acids. CDR3 bases: TGTGCCAGCAGTGACCCCCGACTCCTTACTAATGAGCAGTTCTTC. Protein: CASSDPRLLTNEQFF.

V is TRBV7-9 and J is TRBJ2-7, with D possibly TRBD1 on 6 matching bases. Germline V CDR1 and CDR2: SEHNR, FQNEAQ (reference sequence). CDR3 length: 16 residues. Trimming pared 4 bases from V and 0 bases from J, leaving 16 bases between. CDR3 loop: CASSWGRTVVSYEQYF. In DNA form, the CDR3 reads TGTGCCAGCAGCTGGGGCCGGACAGTTGTCTCCTACGAGCAGTACTTC.

This chain links TRBV11-2 with TRBJ2-7; D is unresolved. This CDR3 has 13 amino acids. Between the trimmed V and J ends, which lost 5 bases and 3 bases, there was a span of 11 bases. Germline V gene lookup returns CDR1 SGHAT and CDR2 FQNNGV. DNA of the CDR3: TGTGCCAGCAGCCCCTCACCGGGCTACGAGCAGTACTTC. Amino acids: CASSPSPGYEQYF.

The chain has TRBV14 and TRBJ1-2, with D unresolved. V lost 1 base and J lost 7, with 13 bases in between. CDR3 size: 14 residues. From germline, CDR1 is SGHDN and CDR2 FVKESK. The CDR3, as DNA: TGTGCCAGCAGCCAAGTTCCGACATCCTCTGGCTACACCTTC. Protein product: CASSQVPTSSGYTF.

The CDR3 nucleotides read TGCGCCAGCAGCCAGTTTAGCGGGAAGGGGCACGAGCAGTACTTC. The encoded protein is CASSQFSGKGHEQYF. The J gene is TRBJ2-7, the V gene TRBV4-3, with 8 bases lining up with TRBD2. The CDR3 consists of 15 residues. Germline V lookup: CDR1 LGHNA, CDR2 YSLEER. J gave up 5 bases and V 3 bases, and 9 bases lay outside the gene matches.

CDR3 nucleotides: TGTGCCAGCAGTGAACCAGGGGTTTATGGCTACACCTTC. Translation gives CASSEPGVYGYTF. The chain couples TRBV6-1 to TRBJ1-2; tentatively, D is TRBD1 (6 bases). Germline lookup yields CDR1 MNHNS and CDR2 SASEGT. This CDR3 contains 13 residues. Trimming left V 2 bases short and J 5 bases short, with 9 bases between.

Only a few counts were recorded for this clone. V is TRBV5-6 and J is TRBJ2-7; tentatively, D is TRBD1 (7 bases). This CDR3 spans 13 amino acids. CDR1 SGHDT and CDR2 YYEEEE come from the germline V gene. Between the trimmed V and J ends, which lost 2 bases and 4 bases, there was a span of 10 bases. CDR3 in amino acids: CASSLQGRYEQYF. The CDR3 DNA sequence: TGTGCCAGCAGCTTACAGGGGAGGTACGAGCAGTACTTC. Combining the CDR3 with reference TRBV5-6 and TRBJ2-7 gives the whole variable domain DAGVTQSPTHLIKTRGQQVTLRCSPKSGHDTVSWYQQALGQGPQFIFQYYEEEERQRGNFPDRFSGHQFPNYSSELNVNALLLGDSALYLCASSLQGRYEQYFGPGTRLTVT.

The genes are TRBV2 and TRBJ2-3, with a possible D match to TRBD2 (5 bases). This CDR3 spans 15 amino acids. Trimming took off 1 base at V and 0 bases at J, with 8 bases between the two ends. Germline CDR1 and CDR2: SNHLY and FYNNEI. CDR3: CASSEEGSSTDTQYF. In DNA form, the CDR3 reads TGTGCCAGCAGTGAAGAAGGGAGTAGCACAGATACGCAGTATTTT.

This chain connects TRBV4-2 to TRBJ2-7, with 7 bases identical to TRBD2. This CDR3 spans 16 amino acids. The V segment lost 2 bases and the J segment 2 bases; nucleotides outside the gene matches: 9. Germline CDR1 is LGHNA and CDR2 is YNFKEQ. CDR3 in amino acids: CASSQIGGRATYEQYF. The CDR3 DNA follows: TGTGCCAGCAGCCAAATTGGGGGGAGGGCCACCTACGAGCAGTACTTC.

The chain has TRBV5-1 and TRBJ2-2; TRBD2 matches 7 bases. The germline V gene encodes CDR1 SGHRS and CDR2 YFSETQ. CDR3 length: 16 residues. With V trimmed by 0 bases and J by 1 base, 3 bases remained unmatched. CDR3 DNA sequence: TGCGCCAGCAGCTTGGGAAGCGGGGTGAACACCGGGGAGCTGTTTTTT. Translating gives CASSLGSGVNTGELFF.

The genes are TRBV27 and TRBJ2-7, with 13 bases matching TRBD2. Germline CDR1 reads MNHEY; CDR2 reads SMNVEV (reference sequence). This CDR3 has 16 residues. The V and J ends lost 3 bases and 4 bases, in that order; junction bases with no gene match: 6. This chain's CDR3 is CASSFAMGLAGYEQYF. Written as DNA, the CDR3 is TGTGCCAGCAGTTTCGCTATGGGACTAGCGGGGTACGAGCAGTACTTC.

The V and J genes are TRBV6-5 and TRBJ1-2, with D unclear. V was pared by 6 bases and J by 5 bases, with 16 bases between. Germline lookup yields CDR1 MNHEY and CDR2 SVGAGI. This CDR3 region has 14 residues. CDR3 loop: CASSHDPGAYGYTF. The CDR3 nucleotides read TGTGCCAGCAGCCACGACCCCGGAGCGTATGGCTACACCTTC.

The J gene is TRBJ1-5, the V gene TRBV15; TRBD1 agrees at 7 bases. J gave up 4 bases and V 2 bases, and 5 bases lay outside the gene matches. This CDR3 region has 15 residues. Germline-derived CDR1 and CDR2 are LNHNV and YYDKDF (reference sequence). The CDR3 loop reads CATSRQGGANQPQHF. DNA of the CDR3: TGTGCCACCAGCAGACAGGGGGGAGCGAATCAGCCCCAGCATTTT.

The CDR3 region is CASSEVSPEPYEQYF. The DNA for the CDR3 is TGTGCCAGCAGTGAAGTGTCTCCGGAGCCCTACGAGCAGTACTTC. The chain uses TRBV6-1 and TRBJ2-7; D not certain. This CDR3 comprises 15 residues. Trimming took off 1 base at V and 2 bases at J, with 12 bases between the two ends. CDR1 and CDR2 from the germline V gene are MNHNS and SASEGT.